The rows below give T cell receptor beta chains drawn from one sample of a study of cytomegalovirus exposure and HLA in healthy donors. Sequencing used immunoSEQ multiplex PCR; TCRdb keeps in-frame clones, though not all of them. Of around 200,000 clones listed, about 79% were seen once; the top ten hold approximately 1.8%. The sample was PBMCs. These receptors all come from a male donor in good health and CMV-seronegative. Both conserved end residues are part of each CDR3. D genes are given only for firm matches. Part of the rows lack a size; the others show once, few, many or a class for expanded clones.

CASPPRLLVYEQYF	TGTGCCAGCCCCCCCCGCCTGTTAGTCTACGAGCAGTACTTC	TRBJ2-7	-	-	14	TRBV28
CASSPDPGQIEKLFF	TGTGCCAGCAGCCCCGACCCTGGACAAATTGAAAAACTGTTTTTT	TRBJ1-4	-	few	15	TRBV7-2
CSVEPLAGGGYNEQFF	TGCAGCGTTGAGCCGCTAGCGGGAGGGGGATACAATGAGCAGTTCTTC	TRBJ2-1	TRBD2	-	16	TRBV29-1
CASSPGQGEQYF	TGTGCCAGCAGCCCCGGACAGGGCGAGCAGTACTTC	TRBJ2-7	TRBD1	once	12	TRBV7-3
CAWFSRLANNEQFF	TGTGCCTGGTTTAGTAGACTAGCTAACAATGAGCAGTTCTTC	TRBJ2-1	TRBD2	-	14	TRBV30
CAWSPGNQPQHF	TGTGCCTGGAGTCCCGGCAATCAGCCCCAGCATTTT	TRBJ1-5	-	once	12	TRBV30
CSATGREGYTF	TGCAGTGCTACCGGGCGGGAGGGCTACACCTTC	TRBJ1-2	-	once	11	TRBV20-1
CASSAGRLNTEAFF	TGTGCCAGCAGCGCGGGACGGCTGAACACTGAAGCTTTCTTT	TRBJ1-1	-	-	14	TRBV4-2
CASSEVGAVNTEAFF	TGTGCCAGCAGTGAAGTTGGGGCGGTGAACACTGAAGCTTTCTTT	TRBJ1-1	-	few	15	TRBV6-1
CAWSVRGGNYGYTF	TGTGCCTGGAGTGTACGCGGGGGGAACTATGGCTACACCTTC	TRBJ1-2	-	-	14	TRBV30
CASSQEPAVWTGARNSPLHF	TGCGCCAGCAGCCAAGAACCCGCCGTTTGGACAGGGGCTAGGAATTCACCCCTCCACTTT	TRBJ1-6	TRBD1	-	20	TRBV4-3
CASSLRASGDRQHYEQYF	TGTGCCAGCAGCTTAAGGGCATCTGGGGACAGGCAACACTACGAGCAGTACTTC	TRBJ2-7	TRBD1	-	18	TRBV7-2
CASTKTVSSYEQYF	TGTGCCAGCACCAAGACAGTCAGCTCCTACGAGCAGTACTTC	TRBJ2-7	-	-	14	TRBV27
CASTLGTGSYEQYF	TGCGCCAGCACGCTTGGTACGGGCTCCTACGAGCAGTACTTC	TRBJ2-7	-	-	14	TRBV5-1
CASSIEDRGYNSPLHF	TGTGCCAGTAGTATAGAGGACAGGGGCTATAATTCACCCCTCCACTTT	TRBJ1-6	TRBD1	-	16	TRBV19
CASSLGGAREQYF	TGCGCCAGCAGCTTAGGGGGAGCGCGCGAGCAGTACTTC	TRBJ2-7	-	-	13	TRBV5-1
CASSLDAGRFDNEQFF	TGTGCCAGCAGCTTGGACGCGGGACGCTTCGACAATGAGCAGTTCTTC	TRBJ2-1	-	-	16	TRBV7-6
CASSPQNRDSFFHGYTF	TGTGCCAGCAGCCCTCAGAATCGGGACAGCTTCTTTCATGGCTACACCTTC	TRBJ1-2	TRBD1	-	17	TRBV27
CASSPGQRPTDTQYF	TGTGCCAGCAGCCCCGGACAGCGCCCCACAGATACGCAGTATTTT	TRBJ2-3	-	-	15	TRBV9
CASSIRDRRTSYGYTF	TGTGCCAGCAGCATCCGGGACAGGAGGACCAGCTATGGCTACACCTTC	TRBJ1-2	TRBD1	-	16	TRBV5-5
CASSQGQSYGYTF	TGTGCCAGCAGCCAGGGACAGTCCTATGGCTACACCTTC	TRBJ1-2	TRBD1	once	13	TRBV14
CASSQELADYNEQFF	TGCGCCAGCAGCCAAGAGCTAGCGGATTACAATGAGCAGTTCTTC	TRBJ2-1	TRBD2	-	15	TRBV4-3
CASSVTEVYEQYF	TGTGCCAGCAGCGTGACAGAGGTCTACGAGCAGTACTTC	TRBJ2-7	-	-	13	TRBV27
CASGTGVNEQYF	TGTGCCAGCGGGACAGGGGTTAACGAGCAGTACTTC	TRBJ2-7	TRBD1	-	12	TRBV9
CASSSGQGGTEAFF	TGTGCCAGCAGTTCGGGACAGGGGGGCACTGAAGCTTTCTTT	TRBJ1-1	TRBD1	-	14	TRBV28
CASSLVGQGFNYGYTF	TGTGCCAGCAGCTTGGTGGGGCAGGGCTTTAACTATGGCTACACCTTC	TRBJ1-2	-	-	16	TRBV5-6